This TCR beta chain is from a study of T cell repertoires in cytomegalovirus infection. Overall study findings and caveats: Cumulative public TCR beta family frequency identified CMV carriers with the relevant HLA.

The CDR3 covers 12 residues. The V end was cut by 2 bases, the J end by 10 bases, with 8 bases between. Germline CDR1 is SGHTA and CDR2 is FQGNSA. From the reads, TCRdb called clonotypes with MiXCR, one entry per CDR3 protein. The sample lists some 700,000 distinct CDR3 sequences, roughly 36% seen once, with about 18% in the top ten. This clonotype came up many times. Its cognate antigen is unknown. V and J are TRBV7-2 and TRBJ1-4; D remains ambiguous. The sample was cultured PBMCs, taken from culture after CMV antigen stimulation. The TCR sequence derives from a human donor in good health (CMV status not recorded). Some clones in this sample may be carry-over from other donors' samples. The CDR3 DNA reads TGTGCCAGCAGCTTAATTTCCGGAAAACTGTTTTTT. Protein sequence: CASSLISGKLFF.